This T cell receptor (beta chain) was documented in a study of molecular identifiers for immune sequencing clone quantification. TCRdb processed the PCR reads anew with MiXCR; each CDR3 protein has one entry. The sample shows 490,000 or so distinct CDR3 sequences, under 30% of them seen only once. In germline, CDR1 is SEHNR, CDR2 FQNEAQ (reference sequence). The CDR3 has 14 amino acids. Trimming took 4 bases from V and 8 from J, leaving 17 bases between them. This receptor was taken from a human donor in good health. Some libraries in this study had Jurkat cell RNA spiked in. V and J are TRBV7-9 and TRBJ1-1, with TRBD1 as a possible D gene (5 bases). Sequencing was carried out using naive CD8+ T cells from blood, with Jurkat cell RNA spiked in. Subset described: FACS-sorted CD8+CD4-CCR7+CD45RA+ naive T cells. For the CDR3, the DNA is TGTGCCAGCAGCTCGGGACGGGGCCATGAAGAAGCTTTCTTT. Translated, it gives CASSSGRGHEEAFF.